The next 14 T cell receptor beta chains were all read from a single sample in a study of T-cell reconstitution after alpha-beta-depleted transplantation in children. A library of TCRbeta sequences, prepared with unique molecular identifiers, was generated. TCRdb analysed the PCR reads with MiXCR anew, one entry per CDR3 protein. The data show 250,000 to 350,000 distinct CDR3 sequences, roughly 25% seen once. The input for sequencing was PBMCs, mostly from graft donor cells, taken 180 days after TCRalphabeta/CD19-depleted stem cell transplant. The receptors here all came from a male patient between 5 and 17 years old who had a stem cell transplant for acute lymphoblastic leukemia, so the T cells may come from the graft donor.

This clonotype was counted many times. V usage is TRBV7-9 and J usage is TRBJ2-1, with D possibly being TRBD2 (5 bases). The V end was cut by 7 bases, the J end by 5 bases, with 15 bases between. CDR3 length equals 14 residues. Germline CDR1 and CDR2: SEHNR and FQNEAQ (reference sequence). The CDR3 DNA is TGTGCCAGCACCCGAGGACGGACTCACAATGAGCAGTTCTTC. It specifies CASTRGRTHNEQFF.

This clonotype was seen more than once but under ten times. The V and J genes are TRBV21-1 and TRBJ2-7. TRBV21-1 represents a pseudogene. The CDR3 extends over 14 amino acids. The CDR3 is CASSKRATAYEQYF. The CDR3 DNA reads as TGTGCCAGCAGCAAACGGGCTACCGCCTACGAGCAGTACTTC.

To note about this clonotype: An end of the junction does not agree with germline; a read error may underlie this. V is TRBV5-1 and J is TRBJ2-1; D is undetermined. The CDR3 is 11 residues long. Germline V gene lookup returns CDR1 SGHRS and CDR2 YFSETQ. The CDR3 DNA reads TGCGCCAGCAGCTTGGATAGTGTAAGGCGGTTT. It translates to CASSLDSVRRF.

The CDR3 is CASSLAVRAPYEQYF. Here the CDR3 DNA reads TGCGCCAGCAGCTTGGCCGTCAGGGCACCCTACGAGCAGTACTTC. The J gene is TRBJ2-7, the V gene TRBV5-1; TRBD1 might be the D (5 bases). Germline CDR1 is SGHRS and CDR2 is YFSETQ. Trimming took 0 bases from V and 2 from J, leaving 12 bases between them. The CDR3 loop spans 15 amino acids.

The chain joins TRBV5-1 to TRBJ1-1; 8 nucleotides agree with TRBD1. CDR1 and CDR2 (germline): SGHRS, YFSETQ. The junction had 6 bases not matched to a gene; V was cut back by 1 base and J by 1 base. The CDR3 is 16 amino acids. The CDR3 DNA follows: TGCGCCAGCAGCTTGATCGCAGGGACAGGGAACACTGAAGCTTTCTTT. Residues: CASSLIAGTGNTEAFF.

In this sample, this clonotype turned up a few times. This chain uses TRBV9 with TRBJ2-1; TRBD2 matches at 8 bases. This CDR3 is 17 amino acids long. The germline V gene has CDR1 SGDLS and CDR2 YYNGEE. V shed 2 bases, J shed 2 bases, and the junction held 9 bases outside the gene matches. The CDR3 nucleotides read TGTGCCAGCAGCGTGAAACCCGGGACTAGGACCTACAATGAGCAGTTCTTC. This translates into CASSVKPGTRTYNEQFF.

The chain carries TRBV29-1 and TRBJ1-1; TRBD1 is a possible D gene (5 bases). Deletions cut 3 bases from V and 0 bases from J, with 17 bases between. Germline CDR1 reads SQVTM; CDR2 reads ANQGSEA. This CDR3 region has 16 residues. The CDR3 DNA sequence: TGCAGCGTTGATTCCCCCCTCACAGGTTTGAACACTGAAGCTTTCTTT. This codes for CSVDSPLTGLNTEAFF. Based on the CDR3 plus reference TRBV29-1 and TRBJ1-1, the full variable domain is SAVISQKPSRDICQRGTSLTIQCQVDSQVTMMFWYRQQPGQSLTLIATANQGSEATYESGFVIDKFPISRPNLTFSTLTVSNMSPEDSSIYLCSVDSPLTGLNTEAFFGQGTRLTVV.

This clonotype was observed a handful of times. The gene calls are TRBV4-2 and TRBJ2-2; TRBD2 matches at 7 bases. The CDR3 sequence is 15 residues long. V shed 4 bases, J shed 2 bases, and the junction held 4 bases outside the gene matches. The germline CDR1 and CDR2 sequences are LGHNA and YNFKEQ. The CDR3 sequence: CASSRSGENTGELFF. CDR3 nucleotide sequence: TGTGCCAGCAGCCGGAGCGGGGAAAACACCGGGGAGCTGTTTTTT.

This rearrangement joins TRBV21-1 to TRBJ2-7; TRBD1, the table's D call, lacks a check against the DNA. TRBV21-1 is a pseudogene. The CDR3 is 15 residues long. The CDR3 reads CASSGARGTAYEQYF. The CDR3 nucleotides read TGTGCCAGCAGCGGTGCCCGGGGGACAGCCTACGAGCAGTACTTC.

The V and J genes are TRBV7-9 and TRBJ2-1, with 9 bases aligning to TRBD2. Germline assignment: CDR1 SEHNR and CDR2 FQNEAQ (reference sequence). This CDR3 has 17 amino acids. V lost 2 bases, J lost 3 bases, and 8 bases stayed unmatched. The CDR3 is CASSLPRRTSVYNEQFF. CDR3 DNA: TGTGCCAGCAGCTTACCCCGGCGGACTAGCGTCTACAATGAGCAGTTCTTC.

This clonotype was recorded a few times. V gene TRBV4-2 combines with J gene TRBJ2-7, with 9 nucleotides matching TRBD1. The CDR3 loop spans 15 amino acids. Germline V gene sequence: CDR1 LGHNA, CDR2 YNFKEQ. V gave up 7 bases and J gave up 4 bases; unmatched junction bases: 11. CDR3 sequence reads: CASNHTQGQGYEQYF. Written as DNA, the CDR3 is TGTGCCAGCAACCATACCCAGGGACAGGGATACGAGCAGTACTTC.

The chain joins TRBV21-1 to TRBJ1-5; the table's D call of TRBD1 was not tested on the DNA. TRBV21-1 is flagged as a pseudogene. This CDR3 is built from 21 residues. This CDR3 reads CASSKGPLGTGDRYSNQPQHF. DNA for the CDR3: TGTGCCAGCAGCAAAGGTCCTCTTGGGACAGGGGACAGATATAGCAATCAGCCCCAGCATTTT.

The chain has TRBV20-1 and TRBJ2-1; D is unclear. Germline CDR1 reads DFQATT; CDR2 reads SNEGSKA (reference sequence). V lost 0 bases and J 10 bases, leaving 13 bases between the germline ends. This CDR3 spans 13 amino acids. In DNA form, the CDR3 reads TGCAGTGCTAGAGATTTCTTGTGGGCCGAGCAGTTCTTC. It yields the protein CSARDFLWAEQFF.

This clonotype has a count of ten or more. The V gene is TRBV5-1, the J gene TRBJ1-1; 10 nucleotides align to TRBD1. Per germline, CDR1 SGHRS and CDR2 YFSETQ. J gave up 5 bases and V 4 bases, and 8 bases lay outside the gene matches. CDR3 length: 15 residues. DNA of the CDR3: TGCGCCAGCAGCCGCGGGGACAGGGGATGGACTGAAGCTTTCTTT. As protein: CASSRGDRGWTEAFF.